Shown below are 15 T cell receptor beta chains from a single sample sequenced in a study of persistence of HIV-infected CD4 T cells. This was the immunoSEQ version 4 assay in survey mode. Libraries were prepared by immunoSEQ multiplex PCR; TCRdb keeps only in-frame clonotypes and omits some of them. The sample carries tens of thousands of clones, approximately 80% recorded once. Cells were stimulated with overlapping HIV-1 Gag 15-mer peptides. Sorted nonresponding memory CD4+ T cells were CD40L-negative, CD69-negative, CD45RO-high. Antigens of these TCRs are unknown. Material: CD4+ T cells sorted from PBMCs after approximately 19-hour stimulation, obtained from a patient who received antiretroviral therapy. The receptors shown here come from an adult woman with HIV who was CMV-seropositive.

This chain links TRBV7-8 with TRBJ2-1; 10 nucleotides match TRBD2. This CDR3 region has 18 residues. V trimming: 1 base; J trimming: 4 bases; junction bases outside the gene matches: 10. From germline, CDR1 is SGHVS and CDR2 FQNEAQ. The CDR3 protein is CASSLEGVGTSVYNEQFF. The CDR3 nucleotides read TGTGCCAGCAGCTTAGAAGGGGTAGGGACTAGCGTATACAATGAGCAGTTCTTC.

The table lists this clone with a few counts. V and J are TRBV4-1 and TRBJ1-5; the match to TRBD1 covers 7 bases. V was pared by 0 bases and J by 0 bases, with 8 bases of the junction left unmatched. CDR1 is MGHRA and CDR2 is YSYEKL in the germline V gene. This CDR3 has 18 residues. The CDR3 sequence is CASSQEAGTVYSNQPQHF. CDR3 coding DNA: TGCGCCAGCAGCCAAGAAGCTGGGACAGTTTATAGCAATCAGCCCCAGCATTTT.

V gene TRBV28 combines with J gene TRBJ2-2; a possible D gene is TRBD2 (6 bases). The V gene lost 7 bases and the J gene lost 4 bases, with 16 bases spanning the gap. From germline, CDR1 is MDHEN and CDR2 SYDVKM. CDR3 length: 15 amino acids. The CDR3 bases are TGTGCCAGCAATAAGGGCGGGCGGGGCACCGGGGAGCTGTTTTTT. Translated: CASNKGGRGTGELFF.

The chain recombines TRBV18 with TRBJ2-2; D is perhaps TRBD1 (5 bases). Looked up from germline, CDR1 is KGHSH and CDR2 is LQKENI. V dropped 3 bases and J dropped 1 base, with 18 bases sitting between them. CDR3 length equals 18 residues. CDR3 in amino acids: CASSPLPPAQGNTGELFF. The CDR3 DNA reads as TGTGCCAGCTCACCCTTGCCCCCAGCCCAGGGGAACACCGGGGAGCTGTTTTTT.

In this sample, this clone turned up a few times. V and J are TRBV5-1 and TRBJ1-1, with D possibly being TRBD1 (5 bases). V was shortened by 0 bases and J by 1 base, with 10 bases between the two germline ends. Germline lookup yields CDR1 SGHRS and CDR2 YFSETQ. This CDR3 comprises 15 residues. The chain's CDR3 is CASSLAGTQNTEAFF. The CDR3 nucleotides are TGCGCCAGCAGCTTGGCAGGGACTCAGAACACTGAAGCTTTCTTT.

This sequence joins TRBV7-2 and TRBJ1-3; D remains unclear. Germline loops: CDR1 SGHTA, CDR2 FQGNSA. V was pared by 5 bases and J by 0 bases, with 8 bases between. This CDR3 comprises 14 residues. CDR3 amino acids: CASSKGISGNTIYF. CDR3 nucleotides: TGTGCCAGCAGCAAAGGGATCTCTGGAAACACCATATATTTT. Filled out from reference TRBV7-2 and TRBJ1-3, the complete variable domain reads GAGVSQSPSNKVTEKGKDVELRCDPISGHTALYWYRQSLGQGLEFLIYFQGNSAPDKSGLPSDRFSAERTGGSVSTLTIQRTQQEDSAVYLCASSKGISGNTIYFGEGSWLTVV.

V is TRBV7-6 and J is TRBJ1-1, with 7 bases that match TRBD1. Germline trimming cut 5 bases from V and 2 bases from J; bases unmatched to any gene: 2. Germline V lookup: CDR1 SGHVS, CDR2 FNYEAQ. There are 13 residues in the CDR3. The CDR3 is CASSRDSNTEAFF. CDR3 DNA: TGTGCCAGCAGCAGGGACAGCAACACTGAAGCTTTCTTT.

This chain joins TRBV9 and TRBJ2-1; D tentatively fits TRBD1 or TRBD2 (5 bases each). The CDR3 totals 15 residues. Trimming took 0 bases from V and 6 from J, leaving 13 bases between them. Germline CDR1 SGDLS, CDR2 YYNGEE. The CDR3 loop reads CASSVEGPRTNEQFF. The CDR3 nucleotides are TGTGCCAGCAGCGTAGAGGGACCCCGCACCAATGAGCAGTTCTTC.

V is TRBV4-1 and J is TRBJ2-1; no firm D call. The CDR3 sequence is 16 residues long. V lost 0 bases and J lost 4, with 13 bases in between. CDR1 and CDR2 (germline): MGHRA, YSYEKL. CDR3 sequence reads: CASSQEVRLGYNEQFF. DNA for the CDR3: TGCGCCAGCAGCCAAGAGGTCAGGTTGGGGTACAATGAGCAGTTCTTC.

The sample holds one count of this clone. The rearrangement joins TRBV6-2 or TRBV6-3 to TRBJ1-5, with D unclear. The CDR3 sequence is 14 residues long. V gave up 0 bases and J gave up 4 bases, with 7 bases separating them. Looked up from germline, CDR1 is MNHEY and CDR2 is SVGEGT. This CDR3 reads CASSYSWRNQPQHF. The CDR3 nucleotides are TGTGCCAGCAGTTACTCGTGGAGGAATCAGCCCCAGCATTTT.

In DNA, the CDR3 is TGTGCCTGCCCCACGGGACGGAGCTCCTACGAGCAGTACTTC. Encoded protein: CACPTGRSSYEQYF. The chain combines TRBV30 with TRBJ2-7; D possibly uses TRBD1 or TRBD2 (5 bases each). The germline gives CDR1 GTSNPN, CDR2 SVGIG (reference sequence). CDR3 length: 14 amino acids. Trimming took off 6 bases at V and 0 bases at J, with 15 bases between the two ends.

As concerns this clone: Relative to the germline gene, one junction end is altered; a read error may explain this. The chain combines TRBV3-1 (or the pseudogene TRBV3-2) with TRBJ1-3; D not resolved. Germline V gives CDR1 LGHDT, CDR2 YNNKEL (reference sequence). CDR3 size: 11 residues. The CDR3 protein is CVSSRQNTIYF. The CDR3, as DNA: TGTGTCAGCAGCCGTCAAAACACCATATATTTT.

The chain recombines TRBV10-3 with TRBJ1-1; D ambiguous. The CDR3 runs to 15 residues. Germline-derived CDR1 and CDR2 are ENHRY and SYGVKD. Trimming pared 0 bases from V and 6 bases from J, leaving 14 bases between. The CDR3 here is CAISESSGISAEAFF. CDR3 coding DNA: TGTGCCATCAGTGAGTCCTCTGGCATCAGCGCTGAAGCTTTCTTT.

The chain is built from TRBV19 and TRBJ1-2; the D is unclear. Germline V gives CDR1 LNHDA, CDR2 SQIVND (reference sequence). V dropped 3 bases and J dropped 4 bases, with 12 bases sitting between them. The length of the CDR3 is 14 residues. The CDR3 loop reads CASSIGVYGYGYTF. CDR3 nucleotide sequence: TGTGCCAGTAGTATTGGGGTTTACGGCTATGGCTACACCTTC.

The rearrangement uses TRBV19 and TRBJ1-3; a weak D match, TRBD1 (5 bases). CDR1 is LNHDA, CDR2 SQIVND, per germline (reference sequence). V lost 3 bases, J lost 0 bases, and 6 bases lay in between. The CDR3 is 14 residues long. The CDR3 loop reads CASSIDSSGNTIYF. The CDR3 DNA reads as TGTGCCAGTAGTATCGACAGCTCTGGAAACACCATATATTTT.